This T cell receptor beta chain emerged from a study of T cell responses to AZD1222 COVID-19 vaccine (dated by TCRdb to the early 2020s). Concerning the study at large: AZD1222 recipients given second doses at about 4 weeks or at about 12 weeks were pooled, since spike-specific TCR depth and breadth were not found to differ between the two schedules. A total of 230 to 250 trial participants underwent TCR sequencing, of whom about 210 had received two doses of AZD1222 and roughly 26 had received two doses of the MenACWY control vaccine. Trial participants were enrolled by age into 18-55, 56-69 and 70-plus year subgroups, with roughly 150, 30 and 60 TCR-sequenced participants respectively. Overall results and qualifications from the work: Conclusions about previously exposed vaccinees are limited because only six or seven AZD1222 recipients were SARS-CoV-2 seropositive at baseline. The 56-69-year group was small, and its depth increase did not reach significance, likely because of low power. A significant rise in spike-specific TCR breadth and depth was observed after two AZD1222 doses relative to day 0 and relative to MenACWY recipients. CD4 TCRs associated with the vaccine covered the entire spike protein, and the dominant responses were in regions 160-218 and 743-854. Reportedly, almost half of the unique spike-specific TCRs recognized epitopes lying outside the regions that are mutated in the B.1.351 and B.1.1.7 variants. Because no day 14 peak-response samples were available, repertoires were characterized only after the peak T cell response. Most participants were white British and females outnumbered males, and the authors suggested that clonal diversity may have been underestimated.

The CDR3 regions of human TCRbeta chains were analyzed by immunosequencing. The authors' pipeline ran thus. Repertoire TCRs were checked for matches against a reference library of SARS-CoV-2-specific TCRs that had been generated using the MIRA antigen-specificity platform. Breadth was defined as the fraction of unique TCRs that were SARS-CoV-2-associated. Depth was defined as the fraction of total T cells that were SARS-CoV-2-associated. Each spike-specific TCR was assigned to its reactive spike region and to a CD4 or CD8 class using the MIRA data. Log10-transformed breadth and depth values were compared by one-way ANOVA with Sidak's multiple comparisons tests. What TCRdb holds here is the immuneACCESS table cut down to in-frame rearrangements. Part of the clones is not present; checked against another copy, under half of the missing clones reflect an unresolved V gene, and the others are unexplained. V, J and clone size are taken as reported in that table, and D and trimming were inferred from the DNA itself. Present in this sample are roughly 100,000 clones, 88% of which were seen just once. Around 20% of the sample belongs to the ten largest clones.

About this clone itself: Its antigen target is currently unknown. Base qualities are not recorded, but no much larger clone differs from it by a single base.

In light of the paper, this sample's time point label describes: baseline before first vaccination. Vaccinee samples were obtained from the UK trials COV001 and COV002, which included a single-blind randomized controlled phase 2/3 trial of AZD1222 (ChAdOx1 nCoV-19) in healthy adults. Trial participant PBMC samples were collected at day 0 and day 28 after the second dose for TCRbeta chain sequencing. The sequenced sample was peripheral blood, obtained on day 0 of AZD1222 vaccination. The receptor was isolated from an adult in good health.

The CDR3 reads CSANPAGGYTF. The DNA sequence is as follows: TGCAGTGCTAATCCCGCCGGAGGCTACACCTTC. The chain is assembled from TRBV20-1 and TRBJ1-2, with the D gene uncertain. The CDR3 runs 11 amino acids, cysteine and phenylalanine included. Only the CDR3 portion is preserved as DNA: 33 bases, with reading frame beginning at the first base. CDR1 and CDR2 are read off the germline V gene (reference sequence) as DFQATT and SNEGSKA. V was cut back by 4 bases and J by 8 bases, leaving a gap of 11 bases between them.